The T cell receptor beta chain under discussion was sequenced for a study of blood T cells in healthy people across ages. Germline CDR1 is LNHNV and CDR2 is YYDKDF (reference sequence). Deletions cut 0 bases from V and 4 bases from J, with 13 bases between. The CDR3 is made up of 16 amino acids. This clonotype was seen once. Sample-barcoded 5' priming and a J-beta primer mix drove a second PCR of about 6 to 12 cycles. One entry per CDR3 protein results from TCRdb running MiXCR on the 5' RACE reads. The profile covers 750,000 to 950,000 distinct CDR3 sequences, with about 26% appearing a single time and about 3% taken by the ten largest. The same data also went into a second study, on T cells of mothers and their children.

This chain connects TRBV15 to TRBJ1-5; D is possibly TRBD1 (6 bases). The sample was blood. The receptor was isolated from a boy between 10 and 17 years old in good health. CDR3 sequence: CATSRDPGGGNQPQHF. The CDR3 coding sequence is TGTGCCACCAGCAGAGATCCCGGAGGGGGGAATCAGCCCCAGCATTTT.